Sequencing of this T cell receptor beta chain was carried out in a study of shared clonotypes between healthy human individuals. The germline CDR1 and CDR2 sequences are SQVTM and ANQGSEA. V was cut by 4 bases and J by 4 bases, with 7 bases left in between. The CDR3 loop spans 11 amino acids. As concerns this clone: The identical CDR3 is also encoded by other nucleotide sequences in the sample.

Sequenced by immunoSEQ multiplex PCR; TCRdb stores in-frame clones only, minus some. Altogether a few million clones are present, 92% being singletons, with the ten largest covering around 0.35%. This clonotype was sampled from a man aged 18 to 29 in good health. Some clones in this sample may be carry-over from other donors' samples. Sequencing input: naive CD4+ T cells from PBMCs. The subset here: CD45RA+ positively selected. The chain employs TRBV29-1 and TRBJ1-2; the D gene is possibly TRBD1 (5 bases). The CDR3 DNA follows: TGCAGCGTTGGAGGGACCTATGGCTACACCTTC. Its protein is CSVGGTYGYTF. The full variable domain, rest sourced from reference TRBV29-1 and TRBJ1-2, is SAVISQKPSRDICQRGTSLTIQCQVDSQVTMMFWYRQQPGQSLTLIATANQGSEATYESGFVIDKFPISRPNLTFSTLTVSNMSPEDSSIYLCSVGGTYGYTFGSGTRLTVV.